This T cell receptor (beta chain) was recorded in a study of cytomegalovirus exposure and HLA in healthy donors. The study's findings and limits: Most observed TCR sequences were rare, whereas some public TCRs were detected in many donors.

Libraries were prepared by immunoSEQ multiplex PCR; TCRdb keeps only in-frame clonotypes and omits some of them. The sample lists 220,000 or so clones; approximately 88% were seen once. Relative to its sample, this clone is medium-sized. What it recognizes is unknown. The donors were part of the approximately 130-subject validation cohort, which stood apart from the roughly 670-subject first cohort. This clonotype was obtained from a woman in her thirties in good health and CMV-seropositive. Input material: PBMCs.

CDR3 protein: CASSRRDSFSIAYEQYF. The CDR3 DNA reads TGTGCCAGCAGTCGCCGGGACAGCTTTTCCATCGCCTACGAGCAGTACTTC. The genes are TRBV27 and TRBJ2-7; 7 nucleotides align to TRBD1. The CDR3 extends over 17 amino acids. The germline gives CDR1 MNHEY, CDR2 SMNVEV (reference sequence). The ends lost 5 bases at V and 2 bases at J; junction bases unmatched: 15.